Listed here are 23 T cell receptor beta chains from one sample, sequenced in a study of T cell repertoires in cytomegalovirus infection. Their target antigens are unknown. TCRdb re-called the reads with MiXCR, one entry per CDR3 protein. This table has about 330,000 distinct CDR3 sequences, about 32% appearing once. The starting material was cultured PBMCs, obtained from culture after CMV antigen stimulation. These receptors originate from a human donor in good health (CMV status not recorded). Some clones in this sample may be carry-over from other donors' samples.

This chain links TRBV19 with TRBJ2-1; the D is unclear. Germline CDR1 is LNHDA and CDR2 is SQIVND (reference sequence). The ends were cut back, 2 bases at V and 10 bases at J, with 9 bases in the middle. There are 12 residues in the CDR3. CDR3 DNA: TGTGCCAGTAGTATATCGTTGGGGGAGCAGTTCTTC. Encoded protein: CASSISLGEQFF.

Comments on this clonotype: A much larger clone is a single base away; this may be a read error. This chain connects TRBV7-2 to TRBJ2-7; 8 nucleotides align to TRBD2. Germline CDR1 reads SGHTA; CDR2 reads FQGNSA. This CDR3 is 15 amino acids long. CDR3 nucleotide sequence: TGTGCCAGCAGCTTTGGGATCGGGAGGGACAACGAGAAGTACTTC. It codes for CASSFGIGRDNEKYF.

J is TRBJ2-1 and V is TRBV6-4; 7 bases are shared with TRBD2. The CDR3 is 15 residues long. Germline lookup yields CDR1 MRHNA and CDR2 SNTAGT. J was trimmed by 9 bases and V by 0 bases; bases with no gene match: 8. CDR3 in amino acids: CASSDSASGEGEQFF. CDR3 DNA sequence: TGTGCCAGCAGTGACTCGGCTAGCGGTGAGGGTGAGCAGTTCTTC.

The gene calls are TRBV5-3 and TRBJ2-3; 10 nucleotides match TRBD2. TRBV5-3 is sorted into the ORF group, with uncertain function. Germline trimming cut 8 bases from V and 9 bases from J; bases unmatched to any gene: 9. This CDR3 is built from 13 residues. DNA of the CDR3: TGTGCCAGCAGCCCTACTAGCGGGAACACGCAGTATTTT. This codes for CASSPTSGNTQYF.

This chain joins TRBV7-4 and TRBJ1-1; no clear D gene. Trimming removed 3 bases at V and 4 bases at J, with 9 bases between. Germline values: CDR1 SGHVT, CDR2 SQSDAQ. This CDR3 contains 13 residues. The CDR3 loop reads CASSFFRATEAFF. CDR3 bases: TGTGCCAGCAGCTTCTTTCGGGCCACTGAAGCTTTCTTT.

A few counts support this clonotype. In DNA, the CDR3 is TGTGCCAGCAGCTTAGTCACGGGCCTGTCGGGAGGAAACACCATATATTTT. It is translated as CASSLVTGLSGGNTIYF. The chain is built from TRBV7-2 and TRBJ1-3; the D is unclear. This CDR3 contains 17 residues. The germline gives CDR1 SGHTA, CDR2 FQGNSA. V was pared by 1 base and J by 4 bases, with 17 bases between.

This rearrangement joins TRBV6-2 or TRBV6-3 to TRBJ1-6, with 8 bases identical to TRBD1. Trimming took 6 bases from V and 8 from J; bases not matched to a gene: 6. This CDR3 spans 14 amino acids. CDR1 MNHEY and CDR2 SVGEGT come from the germline V gene. CDR3 sequence: CASSSGTGHSPLHF. In nucleotides, the CDR3 is TGTGCCAGCAGCTCCGGGACAGGACATTCACCCCTCCACTTT.

On this clonotype: At one end, the junction sequence differs from germline, possibly due to a read error. J is TRBJ2-1 and V is TRBV7-6; no definite D call. Germline loops: CDR1 SGHVS, CDR2 FNYEAQ. The length of the CDR3 is 15 residues. The CDR3 DNA is TGTGCCAGCAGCTTCACACCCAATAACTACGATGAGCAGTTCTTC. It codes for CASSFTPNNYDEQFF. The full variable domain, in which reference TRBV7-6 and TRBJ2-1 provide the parts outside the CDR3, is GAGVSQSPRYKVTKRGQDVALRCDPISGHVSLYWYRQALGQGPEFLTYFNYEAQQDKSGLPNDRFSAERPEGSISTLTIQRTEQRDSAMYRCASSFTPNNYDEQFFGPGTRLTVL.

As concerns this clonotype: This clone may be a read error of a much larger clone one base away. The CDR3 DNA reads as TGTGCCAGCAGTCCGACAGGGGCCGACACTGAAGCTTTCTTT. Its protein is CASSPTGADTEAFF. The V gene is TRBV27, the J gene TRBJ1-1; 8 positions match TRBD1. Per the germline V gene, CDR1 is MNHEY and CDR2 is SMNVEV (reference sequence). The junction had 5 bases not matched to a gene; V was cut back by 5 bases and J by 3 bases. The CDR3 is made up of 14 amino acids.

The rearrangement links TRBV20-1 to TRBJ1-5; weak D call: TRBD1 (6 bases). V lost 5 bases, J lost 5 bases, and 19 bases lay in between. CDR3 size: 15 residues. Germline assignment: CDR1 DFQATT and CDR2 SNEGSKA (reference sequence). The CDR3 nucleotides read TGCAGTGCTCTCCAAGGGGGGGTGAGGGATCAGCCCCAGCATTTT. This gives the protein CSALQGGVRDQPQHF.

This clonotype was seen more than once but under ten times. The chain couples TRBV7-2 to TRBJ2-5; 12 nucleotides line up with TRBD2. The CDR3 spans 16 residues. V gave up 8 bases and J gave up 2 bases; unmatched junction bases: 9. Germline V gene data show CDR1 as SGHTA and CDR2 as FQGNSA. The CDR3 loop reads CASQRRTSGAQETQYF. The CDR3 DNA reads TGTGCCAGCCAAAGGAGGACTAGCGGGGCTCAAGAGACCCAGTACTTC.

This clonotype occurred a few times. This chain connects TRBV20-1 to TRBJ2-1; D is possibly TRBD1 (6 bases). V lost 6 bases and J lost 4, with 10 bases in between. CDR1 and CDR2 (germline): DFQATT, SNEGSKA (reference sequence). The CDR3 runs to 12 residues. CDR3 protein: CSAPDRYNEQFF. CDR3 sequence (DNA): TGCAGTGCGCCAGACAGGTACAATGAGCAGTTCTTC.

This chain connects TRBV12-3 or TRBV12-4 to TRBJ2-7, with D possibly matching TRBD1 (5 bases). The CDR3 has 12 amino acids. Trimming shortened V by 5 bases and J by 5 bases, and 10 bases separated the two germline ends. The CDR3 DNA reads as TGTGCCAGCAGTCATCAGGGTAACGAGCAGTACTTC. Amino acid sequence: CASSHQGNEQYF.

The V and J genes are TRBV7-2 and TRBJ2-1; D not resolved. The CDR3 loop spans 13 amino acids. Trimming left V 7 bases short and J 7 bases short, with 14 bases between. CDR1 is SGHTA, CDR2 FQGNSA, per germline. CDR3 in amino acids: CASIEGGRNEQFF. CDR3 DNA sequence: TGTGCCAGCATCGAAGGTGGGCGTAATGAGCAGTTCTTC.

The chain is built from TRBV12-3 or TRBV12-4 and TRBJ1-1, with D perhaps TRBD1 (5 bases). Trimming cost V 1 base and J 6 bases, with 9 bases left between them. The CDR3 extends over 13 amino acids. This CDR3 reads CASSLVGDAEAFF. The CDR3 DNA is TGTGCCAGCAGTTTAGTGGGGGATGCTGAAGCTTTCTTT.

This rearrangement joins TRBV5-4 to TRBJ1-4, with D possibly TRBD1 on 6 matching bases. Germline V gives CDR1 SGHNT, CDR2 YYREEE (reference sequence). CDR3 length: 15 amino acids. Between the trimmed V and J ends, which lost 4 bases and 7 bases, there was a span of 17 bases. CDR3 protein: CASSLPGAGSEKLFF. The CDR3 DNA reads as TGTGCCAGCAGCCTGCCAGGGGCAGGTAGTGAAAAACTGTTTTTT.

The gene calls are TRBV6-1 and TRBJ2-5; D remains ambiguous. Germline CDR1 and CDR2: MNHNS and SASEGT. V lost 5 bases to trimming and J lost 2 bases, with 18 bases between them. CDR3 length: 16 residues. CDR3 amino acids: CASSSDLGPSQETQYF. CDR3 DNA: TGTGCCAGCAGTTCGGACCTAGGCCCTTCTCAAGAGACCCAGTACTTC.

The sample holds many counts of this clonotype. The V call is TRBV7-2, the J call TRBJ2-6; D is unclear. Trimming stripped 3 bases from V and 1 base from J, with 4 bases between. CDR1 and CDR2 (germline): SGHTA, FQGNSA. This CDR3 is 14 amino acids long. Here the CDR3 reads CASSFGSGANVLTF. The CDR3 DNA reads TGTGCCAGCAGCTTTGGATCTGGGGCCAACGTCCTGACTTTC.

V usage is TRBV6-1 and J usage is TRBJ2-5; 7 bases agree with TRBD1. The J segment lost 1 base and the V segment lost 6 bases, leaving 5 bases of the junction unmatched. Germline loops: CDR1 MNHNS, CDR2 SASEGT. The CDR3 runs to 14 residues. In nucleotides, the CDR3 is TGTGCCAGCAGGGGCACAGGGGTCCAAGAGACCCAGTACTTC. Translated, it gives CASRGTGVQETQYF.

The gene calls are TRBV27 and TRBJ2-2; TRBD2 matches at 7 bases. In germline, CDR1 is MNHEY, CDR2 SMNVEV (reference sequence). This CDR3 region has 14 residues. J lost 2 bases, V lost 3 bases, and 0 bases had no gene match. The DNA for the CDR3 is TGTGCCAGCAGTTTGACTAGCAACACCGGGGAGCTGTTTTTT. It specifies CASSLTSNTGELFF.

This clonotype was seen more than once but under ten times. The V and J genes are TRBV6-2 or TRBV6-3 and TRBJ2-3; 10 bases are a match to TRBD2. The CDR3 extends over 13 amino acids. The germline CDR1 and CDR2 sequences are MNHEY and SVGEGT. The J segment lost 12 bases and the V segment lost 6 bases, leaving 9 bases of the junction unmatched. In DNA form, the CDR3 reads TGTGCCAGCAGCCTAGCGGGAGCGGTTTCCCAGTATTTT. This codes for CASSLAGAVSQYF.

This clonotype was seen only a few times. V is TRBV11-2 and J is TRBJ2-5; 12 bases are shared with TRBD1. With 5 bases clipped from V and 5 bases from J, the junction kept 6 bases outside the gene matches. There are 15 residues in the CDR3. Germline assignment: CDR1 SGHAT and CDR2 FQNNGV. CDR3 nucleotides: TGTGCCAGCAGCCTCGGGGACAGGGGGCATGAGACCCAGTACTTC. Encoded protein: CASSLGDRGHETQYF.

There are a few counts of this clonotype. The gene calls are TRBV7-9 and TRBJ1-3; D unclear. Germline V CDR1 and CDR2: SEHNR, FQNEAQ (reference sequence). With 7 bases removed from V and 0 bases from J, the gap between germline ends came to 19 bases. This CDR3 contains 17 residues. CDR3: CASIGPSGSLSGNTIYF. CDR3 nucleotides: TGTGCCAGCATCGGGCCGTCTGGCAGTCTCTCTGGAAACACCATATATTTT.